The 32 T cell receptor beta chains given below trace back to one sample, sequenced in a study of blood T cell repertoires in COVID-19. The table came from immunoSEQ multiplex PCR; TCRdb's copy has only in-frame clones and leaves some out. Seen here are 45,000 or so clones, roughly four fifths observed once, and the top ten hold roughly two fifths. Sequencing was done on a sample of peripheral blood. The source of these receptors is a human donor in a cohort sampled during active COVID-19.

V is TRBV19 and J is TRBJ1-5; a weak D match, TRBD1 (5 bases). V dropped 3 bases and J dropped 4 bases, with 13 bases sitting between them. From germline, CDR1 is LNHDA and CDR2 SQIVND (reference sequence). The CDR3 has 15 amino acids. As DNA, the CDR3 is TGTGCCAGTAGTATTAGAACAGGATGGAATCAGCCCCAGCATTTT. Its protein product is CASSIRTGWNQPQHF.

The chain carries TRBV5-4 and TRBJ2-2, with a possible D match to TRBD1 (6 bases). V was trimmed by 4 bases and J by 5 bases, leaving 15 bases between them. CDR1 is SGHNT and CDR2 is YYREEE in the germline V gene (reference sequence). The CDR3 length is 15 residues. The CDR3 region has the DNA TGTGCCAGCAGCCCAGGGGCCCCCTGGACCGGGGAGCTGTTTTTT. It translates to CASSPGAPWTGELFF. The full variable domain, its missing parts supplied by reference TRBV5-4 and TRBJ2-2, is ETGVTQSPTHLIKTRGQQVTLRCSSQSGHNTVSWYQQALGQGPQFIFQYYREEENGRGNFPPRFSGLQFPNYSSELNVNALELDDSALYLCASSPGAPWTGELFFGEGSRLTVL.

The chain links TRBV18 to TRBJ2-5; 11 positions match TRBD2. Germline V gene sequence: CDR1 KGHSH, CDR2 LQKENI. V shed 6 bases and J 2 bases; nucleotides not matched to a gene: 8. This CDR3 is 16 amino acids long. CDR3 sequence (DNA): TGTGCCAGCTCTCCCTCTAGCGGGGGGCCACAAGAGACCCAGTACTTC. Protein: CASSPSSGGPQETQYF.

This clone occurred a few times. J is TRBJ1-2 and V is TRBV6-5, with 8 nucleotides matching TRBD1. Trimming removed 8 bases from V and 4 bases from J; junction bases left unmatched: 3. Germline-derived CDR1 and CDR2 are MNHEY and SVGAGI. The CDR3 is 12 amino acids. In DNA form, the CDR3 reads TGTGCCAGCCACGGACAGGGCTATGGCTACACCTTC. Translating gives CASHGQGYGYTF.

The V call is TRBV7-9, the J call TRBJ2-1, with D maybe TRBD2 (6 bases). The CDR3 is 16 residues long. Trimming shortened V by 2 bases and J by 0 bases, and 11 bases separated the two germline ends. Germline V gene lookup returns CDR1 SEHNR and CDR2 FQNEAQ (reference sequence). In DNA, the CDR3 is TGTGCCAGCAGCTTAAGGAGGGCGAGCTCCTACAATGAGCAGTTCTTC. Its translation is CASSLRRASSYNEQFF. The full variable domain, in which reference TRBV7-9 and TRBJ2-1 provide the parts outside the CDR3, is DTGVSQNPRHKITKRGQNVTFRCDPISEHNRLYWYRQTLGQGPEFLTYFQNEAQLEKSRLLSDRFSAERPKGSFSTLEIQRTEQGDSAMYLCASSLRRASSYNEQFFGPGTRLTVL.

This chain links TRBV6-5 with TRBJ1-2; 8 bases align to TRBD1. CDR1 and CDR2 from the germline V gene are MNHEY and SVGAGI. V trimming: 4 bases; J trimming: 8 bases; junction bases outside the gene matches: 6. The CDR3 covers 13 residues. The CDR3 protein is CASSLGQVGGYTF. The CDR3 coding sequence is TGTGCCAGCAGTTTGGGACAGGTGGGAGGCTACACCTTC.

In this sample, this clone turned up once. The V and J genes are TRBV6-5 and TRBJ2-5; 9 bases align to TRBD1. CDR1 and CDR2 (germline): MNHEY, SVGAGI. The trim removed 0 bases at V and 5 bases at J, leaving 7 bases unmatched. The CDR3 totals 16 residues. CDR3 DNA: TGTGCCAGCAGTTACTCGGGACAGGGAAGGGGCGAGACCCAGTACTTC. It yields the protein CASSYSGQGRGETQYF.

This chain uses TRBV10-3 with TRBJ2-2; 14 nucleotides align to TRBD2. The CDR3 is 17 amino acids. Germline assignment: CDR1 ENHRY and CDR2 SYGVKD. The V segment lost 4 bases and the J segment 4 bases; nucleotides outside the gene matches: 5. The CDR3 coding sequence is TGTGCCATCAGTGGACTAGCGGGGGGGCGTTCCACCGGGGAGCTGTTTTTT. Translated, it gives CAISGLAGGRSTGELFF.

The chain is built from TRBV23-1 and TRBJ1-2, with D unclear. TRBV23-1 is marked as an open reading frame, function uncertain. The CDR3 sequence is 15 residues long. V shed 0 bases and J shed 6 bases, with 14 bases lying between them. This CDR3 is CASSQSEVRSDGYTF. The DNA of the CDR3 is TGCGCCAGCAGTCAATCTGAGGTAAGGTCTGATGGCTACACCTTC.

The V gene is TRBV28, the J gene TRBJ2-5; 9 bases are shared with TRBD1. The CDR3 loop spans 13 amino acids. Germline V gives CDR1 MDHEN, CDR2 SYDVKM. Trimming took 6 bases from V and 4 from J; bases not matched to a gene: 3. The CDR3 region has the DNA TGTGCCAGCAGGGGACAGGGAAGAGAGACCCAGTACTTC. The encoded protein is CASRGQGRETQYF.

The chain joins TRBV10-3 to TRBJ2-1, with TRBD1 as a possible D gene (6 bases). The CDR3 has 15 residues. Germline CDR1 and CDR2: ENHRY and SYGVKD. V lost 0 bases to trimming and J lost 5 bases, with 11 bases between them. The CDR3 DNA sequence: TGTGCCATCAGTGAGTCAGACAGGACAAACAATGAGCAGTTCTTC. This codes for CAISESDRTNNEQFF.

This chain links TRBV7-8 with TRBJ2-1; 8 nucleotides line up with TRBD2. CDR1 and CDR2 from the germline V gene are SGHVS and FQNEAQ. The junction had 5 bases not matched to a gene; V was cut back by 4 bases and J by 9 bases. The CDR3 sequence is 13 residues long. Here the CDR3 reads CASSSRTSFEQFF. In DNA form, the CDR3 reads TGTGCCAGCAGCTCCAGGACTAGCTTTGAGCAGTTCTTC.

V and J are TRBV6-5 and TRBJ2-5, with 9 bases matching TRBD1. From germline, CDR1 is MNHEY and CDR2 SVGAGI. V dropped 2 bases and J dropped 4; count of bases not matched to a gene: 5. The CDR3 is 15 amino acids. The CDR3 coding sequence is TGTGCCAGCAGTTACCAACAGGGGGCACGAGAGACCCAGTACTTC. Encoded protein: CASSYQQGARETQYF.

The chain joins TRBV5-5 to TRBJ2-7; D perhaps matches TRBD2 (7 bases). The CDR3 sequence is 16 residues long. The V and J ends lost 4 bases and 1 base respectively, with 18 bases between them. CDR1 is SGHKS, CDR2 YYEKEE, per germline (reference sequence). CDR3 in DNA: TGTGCCAGCAGCCTGACCCCGGGGGGCGCTTCCTACGAGCAGTACTTC. It codes for CASSLTPGGASYEQYF. The variable domain in full, completed from reference TRBV5-5 and TRBJ2-7, reads DAGVTQSPTHLIKTRGQQVTLRCSPISGHKSVSWYQQVLGQGPQFIFQYYEKEERGRGNFPDRFSARQFPNYSSELNVNALLLGDSALYLCASSLTPGGASYEQYFGPGTRLTVT.

This clone showed up just once. The chain joins TRBV18 to TRBJ2-2, with a possible D match to TRBD1 (6 bases). This CDR3 region has 16 residues. Germline V gene sequence: CDR1 KGHSH, CDR2 LQKENI. Trimming pared 1 base from V and 2 bases from J, leaving 11 bases between. CDR3 region: CASSPRDTVNTGELFF. The CDR3 DNA follows: TGTGCCAGCTCACCACGGGACACGGTCAACACCGGGGAGCTGTTTTTT.

The V gene is TRBV19, the J gene TRBJ1-1; weak D call: TRBD1 (6 bases). Germline V gene lookup returns CDR1 LNHDA and CDR2 SQIVND (reference sequence). This CDR3 has 15 residues. V was trimmed by 6 bases and J by 1 base, leaving 15 bases between them. In DNA form, the CDR3 reads TGTGCCAGTAGCATCCCCACGACAGGGAACACTGAAGCTTTCTTT. Translation: CASSIPTTGNTEAFF. Variable domain in full (rest from reference TRBV19 and TRBJ1-1): DGGITQSPKYLFRKEGQNVTLSCEQNLNHDAMYWYRQDPGQGLRLIYYSQIVNDFQKGDIAEGYSVSREKKESFPLTVTSAQKNPTAFYLCASSIPTTGNTEAFFGQGTRLTVV.

CDR3 sequence (DNA): TGTGCCAGCAGCCTCAGGGGCCCCCTTTTCGGGAATATGAACACTGAAGCTTTCTTT. Protein sequence: CASSLRGPLFGNMNTEAFF. J is TRBJ1-1 and V is TRBV7-2; perhaps TRBD1 as D (6 bases). Germline values: CDR1 SGHTA, CDR2 FQGNSA. Trimming cost V 5 bases and J 0 bases, with 25 bases left between them. The CDR3 extends over 19 amino acids.

V and J are TRBV27 and TRBJ2-6; 12 nucleotides align to TRBD1. Per the germline V gene, CDR1 is MNHEY and CDR2 is SMNVEV (reference sequence). This CDR3 has 19 residues. V gave up 7 bases and J gave up 4 bases; unmatched junction bases: 14. The CDR3, as DNA: TGTGCCAGCACCTCCTTTGTGGGACAGGGGGCGTCGGGGGCCAACGTCCTGACTTTC. This translates into CASTSFVGQGASGANVLTF.

The J gene is TRBJ1-2, the V gene TRBV27, with 7 bases fitting TRBD1. Germline-derived CDR1 and CDR2 are MNHEY and SMNVEV (reference sequence). CDR3 size: 14 residues. The V and J ends lost 4 bases and 8 bases, in that order; junction bases with no gene match: 10. The DNA for the CDR3 is TGTGCCAGCAGTTCATCGACAGGGTCGCGGGGCTACACCTTC. This gives the protein CASSSSTGSRGYTF.

The CDR3: CASSLRGFTEAFF. In nucleotides, the CDR3 is TGTGCCAGCAGTTTACGGGGATTCACTGAAGCTTTCTTT. The chain uses TRBV27 and TRBJ1-1; the D is unclear. The length of the CDR3 is 13 residues. The ends were cut back, 2 bases at V and 4 bases at J, with 8 bases in the middle. Germline V CDR1 and CDR2: MNHEY, SMNVEV (reference sequence).

This clone appeared a few times. This chain uses TRBV3-1 (or the pseudogene TRBV3-2) with TRBJ1-2, with D tentatively TRBD1 (5 bases). Germline CDR1 LGHDT, CDR2 YNNKEL (reference sequence). V was trimmed by 1 base and J by 3 bases, leaving 15 bases between them. The CDR3 runs 16 residues. Here the CDR3 reads CASSQVGRGRDYGYTF. The CDR3, as DNA: TGTGCCAGCAGCCAAGTAGGGAGGGGCCGGGACTATGGCTACACCTTC.

The chain couples TRBV9 to TRBJ2-7, with 9 bases that match TRBD1. The V and J ends lost 0 bases and 5 bases, in that order; junction bases with no gene match: 9. Looked up from germline, CDR1 is SGDLS and CDR2 is YYNGEE. The CDR3 runs 16 residues. This CDR3 reads CASSVVPGTGLHEQYF. The CDR3, as DNA: TGTGCCAGCAGCGTAGTTCCGGGGACAGGGTTGCACGAGCAGTACTTC. Full variable domain (outside the CDR3, taken from reference TRBV9 and TRBJ2-7): DSGVTQTPKHLITATGQRVTLRCSPRSGDLSVYWYQQSLDQGLQFLIQYYNGEERAKGNILERFSAQQFPDLHSELNLSSLELGDSALYFCASSVVPGTGLHEQYFGPGTRLTVT.

By share, this clone ranks as medium-sized. This chain uses TRBV28 with TRBJ1-2; D not resolved. V was trimmed by 2 bases and J by 4 bases, leaving 8 bases between them. The CDR3 is 13 amino acids. Per the germline V gene, CDR1 is MDHEN and CDR2 is SYDVKM. In DNA form, the CDR3 reads TGTGCCAGCAGTTTAACCAGCGGCTATGGCTACACCTTC. As protein: CASSLTSGYGYTF.

This clone was counted a single time. This chain links TRBV29-1 with TRBJ2-7, with D perhaps TRBD2 (6 bases). The CDR3 extends over 16 amino acids. With 6 bases removed from V and 6 bases from J, the gap between germline ends came to 27 bases. Germline-derived CDR1 and CDR2 are SQVTM and ANQGSEA. The CDR3 reads CSVLKADLQGGPEQYF. The CDR3 bases are TGCAGCGTCCTAAAAGCGGACCTCCAGGGAGGTCCCGAGCAGTACTTC.

The V call is TRBV7-4, the J call TRBJ1-1; D gene uncertain. Per the germline V gene, CDR1 is SGHVT and CDR2 is SQSDAQ. V lost 3 bases to trimming and J lost 8 bases, with 16 bases between them. The CDR3 is 14 amino acids. CDR3 in amino acids: CASSLEGSLSEAFF. CDR3 bases: TGTGCCAGCAGCTTGGAGGGTTCTCTGAGCGAAGCTTTCTTT.

V is TRBV6-5 and J is TRBJ2-2, with D possibly matching TRBD2 (7 bases). The CDR3 consists of 15 residues. Germline V CDR1 and CDR2: MNHEY, SVGAGI. Trimming left V 8 bases short and J 6 bases short, with 19 bases between. CDR3: CASHREGVSAGELFF. The CDR3 bases are TGTGCCAGCCACAGGGAGGGGGTTAGCGCCGGGGAGCTGTTTTTT.

This clone was found a few times. V is TRBV6-5 and J is TRBJ2-1; tentatively, D is TRBD1 (5 bases). The CDR3 is made up of 15 amino acids. V dropped 3 bases and J dropped 4 bases, with 13 bases sitting between them. Per the germline V gene, CDR1 is MNHEY and CDR2 is SVGAGI. The CDR3: CASSYSQDTYNEQFF. The CDR3 nucleotides read TGTGCCAGCAGTTATTCCCAGGACACTTACAATGAGCAGTTCTTC.

The V call is TRBV7-2, the J call TRBJ1-2; 10 nucleotides agree with TRBD1. V was pared by 4 bases and J by 4 bases, with 3 bases of the junction left unmatched. The CDR3 contains 14 residues. The germline CDR1 and CDR2 sequences are SGHTA and FQGNSA. The CDR3 region has the DNA TGTGCCAGCAGCTCGGGACAGGGGTTCTATGGCTACACCTTC. Translation: CASSSGQGFYGYTF.

The chain links TRBV3-1 (or the pseudogene TRBV3-2) to TRBJ2-5, with TRBD2 matching 8 bases. Trimming at V came to 0 bases and at J to 5 bases, leaving 11 bases not matched to a gene. Germline loops: CDR1 LGHDT, CDR2 YNNKEL (reference sequence). The CDR3 consists of 17 residues. The CDR3 loop reads CASSQDFRTSRSETQYF. The CDR3 region has the DNA TGTGCCAGCAGCCAAGATTTTCGGACTAGCCGTTCGGAGACCCAGTACTTC.

A few counts support this clone. The chain employs TRBV6-2 or TRBV6-3 and TRBJ2-7, with TRBD2 identical over 11 bases. Germline-derived CDR1 and CDR2 are MNHEY and SVGEGT. This CDR3 is 15 amino acids long. J lost 6 bases, V lost 5 bases, and 9 bases had no gene match. The DNA of the CDR3 is TGTGCCAGCAGTACTACTACTAGCGGGGGCCGCGAGCAGTACTTC. Protein sequence: CASSTTTSGGREQYF.

V and J are TRBV18 and TRBJ1-5; possible D gene TRBD1, 6 bases. V was clipped by 2 bases and J by 3 bases, with 11 bases between them. The CDR3 extends over 15 amino acids. CDR1 is KGHSH and CDR2 is LQKENI in the germline V gene. The CDR3 DNA follows: TGTGCCAGCTCACCAAGCCAGGGGTACAATCAGCCCCAGCATTTT. It encodes CASSPSQGYNQPQHF.

This chain joins TRBV7-9 and TRBJ2-2, with 7 bases identical to TRBD1. V shed 7 bases, J shed 9 bases, and the junction held 14 bases outside the gene matches. The CDR3 totals 15 residues. Germline-derived CDR1 and CDR2 are SEHNR and FQNEAQ (reference sequence). Here the CDR3 reads CASNAPGTAARELFF. As DNA, the CDR3 is TGTGCCAGCAACGCCCCCGGGACAGCTGCAAGGGAGCTGTTTTTT.